Listed below are T cell receptor beta chains from one sample, sequenced in a study of T cells expressing NK-cell markers. TCRdb reprocessed the 5' RACE reads, keeping one entry per CDR3 protein, no DNA. The sample data list about 150,000 distinct CDR3 sequences. Sequencing was carried out using blood T cells: a sorted CD56 or NKG2C T cell subset, CD4+ or CD8+ T cells, or bulk PBMC T cells (not recorded which). These receptors originate from a woman in her 50s in good health. Each CDR3 is given with its conserved first and last residue.

j_call: TRBJ2-3
v_call: TRBV27
cdr3_aa: CASSLYPGTQYF

j_call: TRBJ1-3
v_call: TRBV12-3/TRBV12-4
cdr3_aa: CASRRAGNSGNTIYF

j_call: TRBJ2-4
v_call: TRBV12-3/TRBV12-4
cdr3_aa: CASSLRPYGDIQYF

j_call: TRBJ2-1
v_call: TRBV10-3
cdr3_aa: CAINPSGSVNEQFF

j_call: TRBJ2-3
v_call: TRBV28
cdr3_aa: CASSIDRGADTQYF

j_call: TRBJ2-2
v_call: TRBV6-5
cdr3_aa: CASSYGTGLKTGELFF

j_call: TRBJ2-3
v_call: TRBV9
cdr3_aa: CASSVAQIQDTQYF

j_call: TRBJ2-1
v_call: TRBV2
cdr3_aa: CASRPPTSGSTNEQFF

j_call: TRBJ2-3
v_call: TRBV5-1
cdr3_aa: CASSSPHDTQYF

j_call: TRBJ2-1
v_call: TRBV10-3
cdr3_aa: CAISEPTSDEQFF

j_call: TRBJ2-5
v_call: TRBV27
cdr3_aa: CASSLEGGWETQYF

j_call: TRBJ1-1
v_call: TRBV12-3/TRBV12-4
cdr3_aa: CASHSRGAAFF

j_call: TRBJ2-3
v_call: TRBV20-1
cdr3_aa: CSGTVSTDTQYF

j_call: TRBJ1-2
v_call: TRBV2
cdr3_aa: CASSDTEWSYTF

j_call: TRBJ2-5
v_call: TRBV9
cdr3_aa: CASSALTGSQETQYF

j_call: TRBJ2-3
v_call: TRBV6-6
cdr3_aa: CASSTWGGSTDTQYF

j_call: TRBJ1-4
v_call: TRBV5-1
cdr3_aa: CASSPETGRKLFF

j_call: TRBJ2-5
v_call: TRBV5-1
cdr3_aa: CASSTSGRAGETQYF

j_call: TRBJ2-3
v_call: TRBV11-1
cdr3_aa: CASRGQGGTDTQYF

j_call: TRBJ1-1
v_call: TRBV14
cdr3_aa: CASSQIRVPTEAFF

j_call: TRBJ2-1
v_call: TRBV7-9
cdr3_aa: CASSETPTRSEQFF

j_call: TRBJ2-1
v_call: TRBV4-1
cdr3_aa: CASSHPGSYNEQFF

j_call: TRBJ1-2
v_call: TRBV9
cdr3_aa: CASSTQAGAYGYTF

j_call: TRBJ2-7
v_call: TRBV27
cdr3_aa: CASSGPFIYEQYF

j_call: TRBJ1-3
v_call: TRBV27
cdr3_aa: CASRRQGSLGNTIYF

j_call: TRBJ2-3
v_call: TRBV12-3/TRBV12-4
cdr3_aa: CASSFGSTDTQYF

j_call: TRBJ2-1
v_call: TRBV4-2
cdr3_aa: CASSQESVAVSYNEQFF

j_call: TRBJ2-3
v_call: TRBV21-1
cdr3_aa: CASSKDDRSADTQYF

j_call: TRBJ2-5
v_call: TRBV21-1
cdr3_aa: CASSGGQGAWQTQYF

j_call: TRBJ2-3
v_call: TRBV6-5
cdr3_aa: CASSYTRLAGGPLTPDTQYF

j_call: TRBJ2-5
v_call: TRBV12-3/TRBV12-4
cdr3_aa: CASSLTDGGQETQYF

j_call: TRBJ2-2
v_call: TRBV10-1
cdr3_aa: CASSEYRTGELFF

j_call: TRBJ1-2
v_call: TRBV2
cdr3_aa: CASSELVSGYTF

j_call: TRBJ2-2
v_call: TRBV7-2
cdr3_aa: CASSLGSALTGELFF

j_call: TRBJ1-5
v_call: TRBV27
cdr3_aa: CASSLSPGAVQPQHF

j_call: TRBJ2-7
v_call: TRBV14
cdr3_aa: CASSQWGSYEQYF

j_call: TRBJ1-1
v_call: TRBV2
cdr3_aa: CASSEDGGENTEAFF

j_call: TRBJ1-2
v_call: TRBV12-3/TRBV12-4
cdr3_aa: CASSPLGGGRRGGYTF

j_call: TRBJ1-5
v_call: TRBV12-3/TRBV12-4
cdr3_aa: CASSPNEGNQPQHF

j_call: TRBJ2-1
v_call: TRBV24-1
cdr3_aa: CATSDTSGSSYNEQFF

j_call: TRBJ2-2
v_call: TRBV20-1
cdr3_aa: CSAPMSGPTPGELFF

j_call: TRBJ2-3
v_call: TRBV2
cdr3_aa: CASSEPRVDTQYF

j_call: TRBJ2-5
v_call: TRBV14
cdr3_aa: CASSQGTSGFLYQETQYF

j_call: TRBJ2-7
v_call: TRBV25-1
cdr3_aa: CASSGHLGEDPYEQYF

j_call: TRBJ2-1
v_call: TRBV20-1
cdr3_aa: CSARDWEIAGGPGEQFF

j_call: TRBJ1-1
v_call: TRBV29-1
cdr3_aa: CSMAGDSTGTEAFF

j_call: TRBJ1-1
v_call: TRBV5-6
cdr3_aa: CASSAGGGEVTEAFF

j_call: TRBJ1-2
v_call: TRBV29-1
cdr3_aa: CSAQGSGAYGYTF